What follows describes a single TCR beta chain. The CDR3 length is 16 residues. Trimming removed 2 bases from V and 7 bases from J; junction bases left unmatched: 7. The germline V gene encodes CDR1 SGHRS and CDR2 YFSETQ. Sequenced by immunoSEQ multiplex PCR; TCRdb stores in-frame clones only, minus some. The sample yields about 230,000 clones, less than 90% seen once. The sample belongs to a study of blood T cell repertoires in COVID-19. The V gene is TRBV5-1, the J gene TRBJ2-1; 12 bases are a match to TRBD2. The clonotype originates from a woman in her 70s with active or convalescent COVID-19. Sequenced: peripheral blood. In nucleotides, the CDR3 is TGCGCCAGCAGCTTTCTGACTAGCGGGAGTGGAAATGAGCAGTTCTTC. Translated, it gives CASSFLTSGSGNEQFF.